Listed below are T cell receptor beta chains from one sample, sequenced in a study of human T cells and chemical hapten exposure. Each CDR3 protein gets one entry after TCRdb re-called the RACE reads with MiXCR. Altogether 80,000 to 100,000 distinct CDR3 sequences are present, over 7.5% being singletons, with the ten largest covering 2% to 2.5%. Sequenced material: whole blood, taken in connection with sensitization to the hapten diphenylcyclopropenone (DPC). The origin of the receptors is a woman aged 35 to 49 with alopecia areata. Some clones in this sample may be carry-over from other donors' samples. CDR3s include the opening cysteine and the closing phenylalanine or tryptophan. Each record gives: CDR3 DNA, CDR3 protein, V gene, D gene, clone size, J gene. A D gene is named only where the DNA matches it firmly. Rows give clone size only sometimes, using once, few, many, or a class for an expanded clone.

TGCGCCAGCAGCCCGGACGGGAGATCGGCAGATACGCAGTATTTT CASSPDGRSADTQYF TRBV5-1 NA many TRBJ2-3
TGTGCCAGCAGCCAAGGTCCAGGGTTTGGAAACACCATATATTTT CASSQGPGFGNTIYF TRBV4-2 NA NA TRBJ1-3
TGTGCCATCAGTGTAGACAGGGGAACGTACAATGAGCAGTTCTTC CAISVDRGTYNEQFF TRBV10-3 TRBD1 many TRBJ2-1
TGTGCCAGCGGGGGCGGTGGCTATGGCTACACCTTC CASGGGGYGYTF TRBV6-5 NA many TRBJ1-2
TGTGCCAGCAGCTTGGGCCTAGCCGCTGCCGAGCAGTACTTC CASSLGLAAAEQYF TRBV5-5 NA few TRBJ2-7
TGTGCCAGCAGTTTAGTCTCGGAGATCCATGGCTACACCTTC CASSLVSEIHGYTF TRBV28 NA few TRBJ1-2
TGTGCCAGCAGCTCCGAACTAGGCAATGAGCAGTTCTTC CASSSELGNEQFF TRBV11-2 NA many TRBJ2-1
TGTGCCAGCAGTTACTCGGGTCATACTAGCACAGATACGCAGTATTTT CASSYSGHTSTDTQYF TRBV6-6 NA NA TRBJ2-3
TGCAGTGCTAGAGCCGAGTACGAGCAGTACTTC CSARAEYEQYF TRBV20-1 NA many TRBJ2-7
TGTGCCAGCAGTTACTCTTCGGAGAACACTGAAGCTTTCTTT CASSYSSENTEAFF TRBV6-5 NA few TRBJ1-1
TGTGCCAGCAAGACAATCACTAGCGGGAGGGGGCCCGACAATGAGCAGTTCTTC CASKTITSGRGPDNEQFF TRBV19 TRBD2 many TRBJ2-1
TGTGCCAGCAGTTCCCCGGCTCAGGGGCCCGGTTCTGAGCAGTACTTC CASSSPAQGPGSEQYF TRBV27 NA many TRBJ2-7
TGCGCCAGCAGCCATAACGCCGAAAGGAATTCACCCCTCCACTTT CASSHNAERNSPLHF TRBV4-3 NA few TRBJ1-6
TGTGCCAGCAGTGGGACAGTCCCCAATCAGCCCCAGCATTTT CASSGTVPNQPQHF TRBV2 NA few TRBJ1-5
TGCAGTGCTAGATTTAGGTGGGGTGAGCAGTACTTC CSARFRWGEQYF TRBV20-1 NA many TRBJ2-7
TGTGCCAGCAGTACTACAGGGCTAGGGACTGAAGCTTTCTTT CASSTTGLGTEAFF TRBV6-2/TRBV6-3 NA many TRBJ1-1